This is a list of T cell receptor beta chains from one sample in a study of glioma-infiltrating T cells after dendritic cell vaccination. The method was immunoSEQ multiplex PCR; TCRdb's version includes in-frame clones alone and lacks a portion of them. The sample lists about 64,000 clones; around 83% were seen once. The sample here was blood, taken before dendritic cell vaccination. All receptors come from a human donor with glioblastoma. CDR3s leave out the opening cysteine and the closing phenylalanine or tryptophan.

J gene | V gene | CDR3 protein
TRBJ2-2 | TRBV2 | ASIGQGVSTGELF
TRBJ2-7 | TRBV2 | ASSVGGPYEQY
TRBJ2-2 | TRBV19 | ASSMTANGELF
TRBJ1-1 | TRBV2 | ASNLDRGTEAF
TRBJ1-4 | TRBV4-1 | ASSQSIGGENEKLF
TRBJ2-7 | TRBV7-9 | ASSSGQGAYEQY
TRBJ1-1 | TRBV7-6 | ASSPDTGGTNTEAF
TRBJ1-1 | TRBV28 | ASSFGQNTEAF
TRBJ2-3 | TRBV7-4 | ASSRDSPSTDTQY
TRBJ1-5 | TRBV6-6 | ASSTGATGGNQPQH
TRBJ1-2 | TRBV10-2 | ASSETENYGYT
TRBJ2-5 | TRBV5-6 | ASSLRTLGGETQY
TRBJ2-1 | TRBV20-1 | SAISNEQF
TRBJ1-1 | TRBV6-1 | ASRQGLNTEAF
TRBJ1-5 | TRBV29-1 | SVPVGGATGAYSNQPQH
TRBJ1-1 | TRBV30 | AWGQENTEAF
TRBJ2-7 | TRBV28 | ASSLGGRPYEQY
TRBJ1-4 | TRBV5-3 | ARSPDGQGEKLF
TRBJ2-5 | TRBV10-3 | AITSGAEETQY
TRBJ1-2 | TRBV2 | ASSEDRLYGYT
TRBJ2-5 | TRBV7-9 | ASSITGVPQETQY
TRBJ2-2 | TRBV6-5 | ASSLTGELF
TRBJ2-5 | TRBV2 | ASSVDRGQETQY
TRBJ1-1 | TRBV5-1 | ASSLDSGNTEAF
TRBJ1-4 | TRBV5-1 | ASSLFWTDENEKLF
TRBJ2-6 | TRBV10-2 | ASSELGGGSGANVLT
TRBJ2-7 | TRBV7-2 | ASSLRRGRDEQY
TRBJ2-2 | TRBV5-1 | ASSYQRDRGGSAGELF
TRBJ1-2 | TRBV2 | ASSEGGAYGYT
TRBJ1-2 | TRBV7-9 | ASSLDREVRGYT
TRBJ2-2 | TRBV6-5 | ASSFKRQITGELF
TRBJ2-7 | TRBV6-5 | ASRASGTGGYEQY
TRBJ2-7 | TRBV2 | ASRSPEEGQPPPEQY
TRBJ1-2 | TRBV10-3 | AISELAPGQGYYGYT
TRBJ1-1 | TRBV6-5 | ASSYGGLSTEAF
TRBJ2-7 | TRBV19 | ASSPVGSYEQY
TRBJ2-7 | TRBV5-1 | ASSLAQGYDEQY
TRBJ1-3 | TRBV4-2 | ASSQEGRSGNTIY
TRBJ1-6 | TRBV7-9 | ASSLTFSGSPLH
TRBJ2-7 | TRBV27 | ASSSNRQGYEQY
TRBJ1-6 | TRBV4-1 | ASSQTGDNSPLH
TRBJ1-6 | TRBV27 | ASSFHQNSPLH
TRBJ2-7 | TRBV7-8 | ASSPMGGHEQY
TRBJ1-2 | TRBV28 | ASRRSLTGPGYT
TRBJ2-5 | TRBV2 | ASKEGLAGIQETQY
TRBJ2-1 | TRBV19 | ASSIDFGAYEQF
TRBJ2-5 | TRBV15 | ATSRDGHYQETQY
TRBJ2-4 | TRBV9 | ASSALGGDKNIQY
TRBJ2-1 | TRBV5-1 | ASSFSTSGASAHEQF
TRBJ1-1 | TRBV29-1 | SAYRGPNTEAF
TRBJ1-5 | TRBV6-1 | ASSDSDRGLDQPQH
TRBJ1-1 | TRBV27 | ASSSQGGRSTEAF
TRBJ1-4 | TRBV18 | ASSPQPKVGQGREKLF
TRBJ2-4 | TRBV6-1 | ASSGNRDGIQY
TRBJ2-1 | TRBV6-6 | ASSYSTGYNEQF
TRBJ1-5 | TRBV19 | ASSKGQLQPQH
TRBJ2-5 | TRBV7-7 | ASSLLGQGGQETQY
TRBJ2-1 | TRBV6-6 | ASTPRVLAVNEQF